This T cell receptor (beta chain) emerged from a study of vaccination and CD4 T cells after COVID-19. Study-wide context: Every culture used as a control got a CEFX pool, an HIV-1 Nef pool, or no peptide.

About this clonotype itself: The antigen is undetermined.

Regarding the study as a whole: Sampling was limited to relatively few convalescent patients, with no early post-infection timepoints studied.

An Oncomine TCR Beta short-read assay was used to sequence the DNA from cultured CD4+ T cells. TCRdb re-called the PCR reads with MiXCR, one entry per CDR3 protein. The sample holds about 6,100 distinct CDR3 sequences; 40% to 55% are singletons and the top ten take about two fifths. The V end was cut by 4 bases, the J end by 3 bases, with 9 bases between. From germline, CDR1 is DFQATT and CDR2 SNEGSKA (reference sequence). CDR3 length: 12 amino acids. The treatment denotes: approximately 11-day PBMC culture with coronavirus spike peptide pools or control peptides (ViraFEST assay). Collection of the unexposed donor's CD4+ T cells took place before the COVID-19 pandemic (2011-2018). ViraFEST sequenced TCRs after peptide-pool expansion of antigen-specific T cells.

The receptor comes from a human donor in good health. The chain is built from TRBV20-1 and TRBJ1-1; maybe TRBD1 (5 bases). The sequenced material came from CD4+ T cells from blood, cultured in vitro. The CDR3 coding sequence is TGCAGTGCTAAGGGGTTGGACACTGAAGCTTTCTTT. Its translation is CSAKGLDTEAFF.